A single count supports the clone carrying this T cell receptor beta chain. Between the trimmed V and J ends, which lost 5 bases and 10 bases, there was a span of 20 bases. CDR3 length equals 14 residues. Germline V gives CDR1 MNHEY, CDR2 SMNVEV (reference sequence). Enrolled through a virtual design, the participants were between about 18 and 89 years of age and came from some 25 US areas. Two negative PCRs, clearance, or symptom resolution were required of recovered Cohort 3 donors. Authors' methods: Estimation of nucleated cell counts was performed using reference gene primer amplification. Clones were sequenced by immunoSEQ multiplex PCR, and TCRdb holds only the in-frame ones, with some missing. That table gives V, J and clone size, and the DNA gave D and trimming. The sample contains roughly 190,000 clones, roughly 80% of which appear only once. This record belongs to a study of blood T cell repertoires in COVID-19. About the study: Sources were T cells, B-cell-depleted T cells, or PBMCs; the material itself was cDNA or gDNA.

This rearrangement joins TRBV27 to TRBJ1-1; tentatively, D is TRBD1 (6 bases). The sequenced sample was PBMCs or T cells enriched from blood (not recorded which). This sequence was found in a young woman who had recovered from COVID-19. The CDR3 region has the DNA TGTGCCAGCAGTCCTCCATCTCCGGGGGGGGCAGCTTTCTTT. It is translated as CASSPPSPGGAAFF.